A selection of T cell receptor beta chains follows, all from one sample in a study of blood T cell repertoires in COVID-19. The protocol was immunoSEQ multiplex PCR, while the TCRdb copy is restricted to in-frame clones and leaves out a portion. The data hold about 270,000 clones, with approximately 85% observed a single time. Input material: peripheral blood. Every receptor here comes from a woman in her seventies with acute or convalescent COVID-19. CDR3s include the opening cysteine and the closing phenylalanine or tryptophan. The D gene is left open where the match is weak. The size entry is marked missing in some rows and otherwise reads once, few, many or a size class.

CASSQRQGDGYTF	TGTGCCAGCAGCCAGAGACAGGGTGATGGCTACACCTTC	TRBV14	.	TRBD1	TRBJ1-2
CASSPRGASSPLHF	TGTGCCAGCAGCCCCCGGGGTGCCTCTTCACCCCTCCACTTT	TRBV5-4	.	.	TRBJ1-6
CASSVRDRVRGYTF	TGTGCCAGCAGCGTGAGGGACAGGGTGCGGGGCTACACCTTC	TRBV5-4	.	TRBD1	TRBJ1-2
CASSPTPNTGELFF	TGTGCCAGCAGCCCGACACCTAACACCGGGGAGCTGTTTTTT	TRBV7-3	.	.	TRBJ2-2
CASSSRLAGGTNTGELFF	TGTGCCAGCAGCTCCCGACTAGCGGGGGGAACGAACACCGGGGAGCTGTTTTTT	TRBV9	.	TRBD2	TRBJ2-2
CASSPITGAGYTF	TGCGCCAGCAGCCCAATCACAGGGGCCGGCTACACCTTC	TRBV5-1	once	TRBD1	TRBJ1-2
CATSDRSDGYTF	TGTGCCACCAGTGACCGTAGCGATGGCTACACCTTC	TRBV24-1	.	.	TRBJ1-2
CASGRDYGYTF	TGTGCCAGCGGGCGCGACTATGGCTACACCTTC	TRBV6-6	.	.	TRBJ1-2
CASSTTVNTEAFF	TGTGCCAGTAGTACTACGGTGAACACTGAAGCTTTCTTT	TRBV19	.	.	TRBJ1-1
CASSISTGGRYGEQFF	TGTGCCAGTAGTATATCAACAGGGGGCCGGTACGGTGAGCAGTTCTTC	TRBV19	.	TRBD1	TRBJ2-1
CASSRPGEPQHF	TGCGCCAGCAGCCGCCCCGGGGAGCCCCAGCATTTT	TRBV4-1	.	.	TRBJ1-5
CARAGNYSNQPQHF	TGCGCCAGGGCAGGGAACTATAGCAATCAGCCCCAGCATTTT	TRBV10-1	.	.	TRBJ1-5
CASSVVGGVTDTQYF	TGTGCCAGCAGCGTAGTAGGCGGGGTCACAGATACGCAGTATTTT	TRBV9	once	.	TRBJ2-3
CASSPYLNTGELFF	TGTGCCAGCAGTCCCTACCTCAACACCGGGGAGCTGTTTTTT	TRBV27	.	.	TRBJ2-2
CASGQGYGYTF	TGTGCCAGCGGACAGGGATATGGCTACACCTTC	TRBV6-6	once	TRBD1	TRBJ1-2
CASSQLSGQGHEKLFF	TGTGCCAGCAGCCAACTCTCGGGACAAGGGCATGAAAAACTGTTTTTT	TRBV3-1/TRBV3-2	.	.	TRBJ1-4
CASSSDGQYEQYF	TGCGCCAGCAGCTCTGACGGACAGTACGAGCAGTACTTC	TRBV5-1	.	.	TRBJ2-7
CASKWDGQGSTGELFF	TGTGCCAGTAAATGGGACGGACAGGGAAGCACCGGGGAGCTGTTTTTT	TRBV19	.	TRBD1	TRBJ2-2
CASSGGQDTEAFF	TGTGCCAGCAGTGGGGGACAGGACACTGAGGCTTTCTTT	TRBV25-1	.	TRBD1	TRBJ1-1
CASSLTQGSNQPQHF	TGTGCCAGCAGTTTGACACAGGGAAGCAATCAGCCCCAGCATTTT	TRBV6-5	.	.	TRBJ1-5
CASRENHSNQPQHF	TGTGCCAGCAGGGAGAACCATAGCAATCAGCCCCAGCATTTT	TRBV6-5	.	.	TRBJ1-5
CASSLLGASEKLFF	TGTGCCAGCAGTTTATTGGGGGCGAGTGAAAAACTGTTTTTT	TRBV27	.	.	TRBJ1-4
CASSASPEAGVKLFF	TGCGCCAGCAGCGCCTCCCCAGAGGCGGGTGTAAAACTGTTTTTT	TRBV5-1	once	.	TRBJ1-4
CASSQVSDTIYF	TGCGCCAGCAGCCAAGTATCGGACACCATATATTTT	TRBV4-1	few	.	TRBJ1-3
CASRLAGAGNIQYF	TGTGCCAGCAGGTTAGCGGGGGCAGGGAACATTCAGTACTTC	TRBV27	.	TRBD2	TRBJ2-4